The 17 T cell receptor beta chains in this list originate from one sample, sequenced in a study of breast tumors, draining lymph nodes, adjacent tissues (dated by TCRdb to 2015 to 2016). Libraries were made using multiplex PCR. Sequencing relied on an Illumina HiSeq 2000. TCRdb trimmed the raw reads at Q25, called clones with MiXCR and kept productive beta chains. Each entry is one CDR3 protein sequence, shown with its most common DNA and genes. A total of around 170,000 distinct CDR3 sequences appear in this sample, 30% to 35% of them only once. The ten largest clones capture 3.5% to 4.5% of the sample. The lymph node samples were taken from the axillary draining lymph nodes of breast cancer patients. Sequencing input: axillary lymph node tissue. The origin of the receptors is a female donor with breast cancer. Some clones in this sample may be carry-over from other donors' samples.

This clonotype was observed at least ten times. The chain carries TRBV6-5 and TRBJ2-7; D is unclear. The V end was cut by 6 bases, the J end by 1 base, with 10 bases between. Germline CDR1 is MNHEY and CDR2 is SVGAGI. This CDR3 comprises 13 residues. The DNA of the CDR3 is TGTGCCAGCAGCTCTGGACGGTCCTACGAGCAGTACTTC. Its protein product is CASSSGRSYEQYF.

The V gene is TRBV29-1, the J gene TRBJ1-4, with 8 bases aligning to TRBD1. The CDR3 loop spans 12 amino acids. The germline V gene encodes CDR1 SQVTM and CDR2 ANQGSEA. V was pared by 7 bases and J by 7 bases, with 5 bases of the junction left unmatched. In DNA form, the CDR3 reads TGCAGCGCTAGACAGGGGAGTGAAAAACTGTTTTTT. It yields the protein CSARQGSEKLFF. The complete variable domain, with remaining parts taken from reference TRBV29-1 and TRBJ1-4, reads SAVISQKPSRDICQRGTSLTIQCQVDSQVTMMFWYRQQPGQSLTLIATANQGSEATYESGFVIDKFPISRPNLTFSTLTVSNMSPEDSSIYLCSARQGSEKLFFGSGTQLSVL.

The chain recombines TRBV6-6 with TRBJ1-2; no definite D call. CDR3 size: 16 residues. Germline-derived CDR1 and CDR2 are MNHNY and SVGAGI (reference sequence). Trimming pared 5 bases from V and 7 bases from J, leaving 23 bases between. Written as DNA, the CDR3 is TGTGCCAGCAGTCACACACCGGGTCTCCAAACGGGTGGCTACACCTTC. Its protein product is CASSHTPGLQTGGYTF.

V and J are TRBV20-1 and TRBJ1-5, with TRBD1 identical over 7 bases. Trimming cost V 5 bases and J 5 bases; bases outside gene matches: 15. Germline-derived CDR1 and CDR2 are DFQATT and SNEGSKA (reference sequence). The CDR3 spans 16 residues. This CDR3 is CSALPSGGGLDQPQHF. DNA of the CDR3: TGCAGTGCTTTGCCTAGCGGAGGGGGCTTGGATCAGCCCCAGCATTTT.

Ten or more counts support this clonotype. J is TRBJ2-7 and V is TRBV4-1; D is uncertain. Looked up from germline, CDR1 is MGHRA and CDR2 is YSYEKL. Trimming removed 3 bases at V and 5 bases at J, with 11 bases between. This CDR3 is built from 13 residues. The CDR3 sequence: CASSHPLSDEQYF. The DNA of the CDR3 is TGCGCCAGCAGCCATCCACTAAGCGACGAGCAGTACTTC.

This clonotype was picked up many times. This chain uses TRBV12-3 or TRBV12-4 with TRBJ2-5, with 7 bases fitting TRBD2. The CDR3 runs 14 residues. V lost 6 bases and J lost 3; bases outside the gene matches: 7. The CDR3: CASRTRGGKETQYF. DNA of the CDR3: TGTGCCAGCAGGACTCGCGGGGGTAAAGAGACCCAGTACTTC.

This clonotype has a count of ten or more. This chain uses TRBV14 with TRBJ2-5; 7 bases are a match to TRBD2. The V and J ends lost 0 bases and 2 bases, in that order; junction bases with no gene match: 12. The germline V gene has CDR1 SGHDN and CDR2 FVKESK. CDR3 length: 18 residues. CDR3 bases: TGTGCCAGCAGCCAAGAGGGGGACGTCGGGGGGTGGCAAGAGACCCAGTACTTC. Protein sequence: CASSQEGDVGGWQETQYF.

This chain connects TRBV20-1 to TRBJ2-1; 11 positions agree with TRBD2. Germline CDR1 is DFQATT and CDR2 is SNEGSKA (reference sequence). V trimming: 6 bases; J trimming: 6 bases; junction bases outside the gene matches: 13. CDR3 size: 16 residues. The CDR3 DNA follows: TGCAGTGCCAGTAGTACACGACTAGCGGGGACCAATGAGCAGTTCTTC. It encodes CSASSTRLAGTNEQFF.

This clonotype was found a few times. The chain has TRBV28 and TRBJ1-4; the D gene is possibly TRBD1 (5 bases). The V and J ends lost 4 bases and 8 bases respectively, with 20 bases between them. This CDR3 comprises 16 residues. CDR1 and CDR2 (germline): MDHEN, SYDVKM. CDR3 DNA: TGTGCCAGCAGTTCCACGGGGTTAGGGGTTGGGGAAAAACTGTTTTTT. Residues: CASSSTGLGVGEKLFF.

This clonotype was seen more than once but under ten times. One end of the junction is discordant with germline, which a read error may explain. V gene TRBV7-8 combines with J gene TRBJ2-7; D is perhaps TRBD1 (6 bases). The CDR3 spans 14 residues. Germline V CDR1 and CDR2: SGHVS, FQNEAQ. CDR3 sequence (DNA): TGTGCCAGCAGCTTCGAAAAGGACAGCTACGGGCAGTATTTC. Translating gives CASSFEKDSYGQYF.

This clonotype occurred many times. The rearrangement joins TRBV7-9 to TRBJ2-1; 8 bases are a match to TRBD1. CDR3 size: 16 residues. Germline V gene sequence: CDR1 SEHNR, CDR2 FQNEAQ (reference sequence). V trimming: 2 bases; J trimming: 12 bases; junction bases outside the gene matches: 15. The CDR3 here is CASSLRGQGAAFGQFF. CDR3 nucleotide sequence: TGTGCCAGCAGCTTACGAGGGCAGGGGGCGGCCTTCGGGCAGTTCTTC.

The table lists this clonotype with many counts. The CDR3 nucleotides read TGTGCCATCAGTGAAATGGTCGGGGAGGGGAGCCGAAAACTGTTTTTT. It specifies CAISEMVGEGSRKLFF. The chain links TRBV10-3 to TRBJ1-4; D perhaps matches TRBD1 (5 bases). The CDR3 totals 16 residues. V lost 3 bases and J lost 10, with 21 bases in between. From germline, CDR1 is ENHRY and CDR2 SYGVKD.

This clonotype was counted many times. V gene TRBV7-2 combines with J gene TRBJ2-5, with TRBD2 as a possible D gene (5 bases). This CDR3 contains 13 residues. Trimming took off 3 bases at V and 5 bases at J, with 10 bases between the two ends. Germline V gene lookup returns CDR1 SGHTA and CDR2 FQGNSA. DNA for the CDR3: TGTGCCAGCAGCTTTGGACTTTTCGAGACCCAGTACTTC. Its translation: CASSFGLFETQYF.

The table lists this clonotype with a few counts. A single base separates this from a much larger clone, so it may be a read error. This chain uses TRBV19 with TRBJ2-7; 10 nucleotides agree with TRBD1. CDR3 length equals 15 residues. CDR1 is LNHDA and CDR2 is SQIVND in the germline V gene (reference sequence). The CDR3 region is CASRIGDRGFNEQYF. The CDR3 coding sequence is TGTGCCAGTAGAATAGGGGACAGGGGATTCAACGAGCAGTACTTC.

With respect to this clonotype: A read error is possible here, since a much larger clone lies one base away. This chain connects TRBV19 to TRBJ2-7; tentatively, D is TRBD1 (6 bases). This CDR3 has 15 residues. The V and J ends lost 6 bases and 4 bases respectively, with 19 bases between them. Per germline, CDR1 LNHDA and CDR2 SQIVND (reference sequence). CDR3 region: CASRPNDRNIYEQYF. The CDR3 coding sequence is TGTGCCAGTAGGCCCAACGACAGGAATATTTACGAGCAGTACTTC. The whole variable domain, remainder taken from reference TRBV19 and TRBJ2-7, is DGGITQSPKYLFRKEGQNVTLSCEQNLNHDAMYWYRQDPGQGLRLIYYSQIVNDFQKGDIAEGYSVSREKKESFPLTVTSAQKNPTAFYLCASRPNDRNIYEQYFGPGTRLTVT.

This clonotype was detected many times. The CDR3 nucleotides are TGTGCCAGCAGTCCGTACGACAGGGGGCAGGGTTATGGCTACACCTTC. It specifies CASSPYDRGQGYGYTF. The chain carries TRBV12-3 or TRBV12-4 and TRBJ1-2, with TRBD1 matching 10 bases. The CDR3 runs to 16 residues. The J segment lost 5 bases and the V segment lost 5 bases, leaving 11 bases of the junction unmatched.

This clonotype appeared many times. V usage is TRBV6-5 and J usage is TRBJ2-7; D call uncertain. In germline, CDR1 is MNHEY, CDR2 SVGAGI. V lost 3 bases and J lost 2, with 14 bases in between. This CDR3 spans 15 amino acids. CDR3 sequence: CASSYARGRAYEQYF. The CDR3 DNA reads TGTGCCAGCAGTTATGCGCGAGGAAGGGCCTACGAGCAGTACTTC.